A selection of T cell receptor beta chains follows, all from one sample in a study of tissue T cells after allogeneic stem cell transplantation. Method: immunoSEQ multiplex PCR; TCRdb's copy keeps in-frame clones and lacks some. The table includes over a thousand clones, 75% detected once. This sample comprised stomach tissue, obtained at autopsy. Every receptor here comes from a male patient aged 35 to 75 with steroid-refractory graft-versus-host disease after an allogeneic stem cell transplant. Some T cells may be the graft donor's. The CDR3 runs from the conserved cysteine through the conserved F or W. A D gene is named only where the DNA matches it firmly. Some rows mark clone size as missing; the rest say once, few, many or name a class of expanded clone.

D,size,V,J,CDR3,DNA
-,-,TRBV7-9,TRBJ1-6,CASSLAQTGLHF,TGTGCCAGCAGCTTAGCCCAAACAGGGCTCCACTTT
-,-,TRBV21-1,TRBJ2-1,CASSKVRGEEQFF,TGTGCCAGCAGCAAAGTAAGAGGGGAGGAGCAGTTCTTC
-,-,TRBV11-2,TRBJ1-2,CASSLDGPAGYGYTF,TGTGCCAGCAGCTTAGACGGCCCGGCAGGCTATGGCTACACCTTC
TRBD2,-,TRBV29-1,TRBJ2-1,CSVAGLADEQFF,TGCAGCGTCGCGGGACTAGCGGATGAGCAGTTCTTC
-,-,TRBV7-9,TRBJ1-2,CASSLGGNNYGYTF,TGTGCCAGCAGCTTAGGGGGAAATAACTATGGCTACACCTTC
TRBD2,large,TRBV7-2,TRBJ2-3,CASSPRLAGDTDTQYF,TGTGCCAGCAGCCCCCGACTAGCGGGGGACACAGATACGCAGTATTTT
TRBD1,few,TRBV7-9,TRBJ2-7,CASSTTRQGPYEQYF,TGTGCCAGCAGCACTACTAGACAGGGGCCCTACGAGCAGTACTTC
TRBD2,-,TRBV5-1,TRBJ2-1,CASSSSSGEVEQFF,TGCGCCAGCAGCTCTTCCAGCGGGGAGGTTGAGCAGTTCTTC
TRBD1,-,TRBV27,TRBJ1-2,CASSPGGDSFRGYTF,TGTGCCAGCAGTCCAGGGGGCGATTCCTTTCGTGGCTACACCTTC
-,-,TRBV3-1/TRBV3-2,TRBJ2-3,CASSQVSGVSDTQYF,TGTGCCAGCAGCCAAGTATCGGGGGTGTCAGATACGCAGTATTTT
-,-,TRBV5-4,TRBJ2-3,CASSLGWGGDTQYF,TGTGCCAGCAGCTTGGGTTGGGGCGGGGATACGCAGTATTTT
-,few,TRBV3-1/TRBV3-2,TRBJ1-4,CASSQDPWAKQATNEKLFF,TGTGCCAGCAGCCAAGACCCATGGGCTAAGCAGGCAACTAATGAAAAACTGTTTTTT
-,-,TRBV6-2/TRBV6-3,TRBJ2-7,CASSYSAGVYEQYF,TGTGCCAGCAGTTACTCGGCAGGGGTGTACGAGCAGTACTTC
TRBD2,-,TRBV19,TRBJ2-1,CASGGVQVNEQFF,TGTGCCAGCGGGGGGGTCCAGGTAAATGAGCAGTTCTTC
TRBD1,-,TRBV4-3,TRBJ1-6,CASSQDRPSPLHF,TGCGCCAGCAGCCAGGACAGGCCATCACCCCTCCACTTT
TRBD2,-,TRBV7-8,TRBJ2-1,CASSLGLATYNEQFF,TGTGCCAGCAGCTTGGGACTAGCTACTTACAATGAGCAGTTCTTC
TRBD2,-,TRBV3-1/TRBV3-2,TRBJ2-6,CASSQDVPAGFTGANVLTF,TGTGCCAGCAGCCAAGATGTTCCAGCGGGGTTCACTGGGGCCAACGTCCTGACTTTC
TRBD1,-,TRBV13,TRBJ2-1,CASSSHDRVSYNEQFF,TGTGCCAGCAGCTCCCACGACAGGGTAAGCTACAATGAGCAGTTCTTC